Sequencing of this TCR beta chain was carried out in a study of cytomegalovirus exposure and HLA in healthy donors. The PCR contained 60 Vbeta and 13 Jbeta primers. The repertoire was sequenced with immunoSEQ multiplex PCR; TCRdb's copy has only in-frame clones and lacks some. The sample holds over 150,000 clones, around 83% seen once. Germline loops: CDR1 LNHDA, CDR2 SQIVND (reference sequence). This CDR3 is 14 amino acids long. V was trimmed by 1 base and J by 4 bases, leaving 10 bases between them. The sequenced material came from PBMCs. The clonotype was recovered from a woman in her forties or fifties in good health and CMV-seropositive. The rearrangement uses TRBV19 and TRBJ1-2; D remains unclear. The CDR3 coding sequence is TGTGCCAGTAGTATAGCGGTGAGAGGCTATGGCTACACCTTC. It specifies CASSIAVRGYGYTF.